One and the same sample provided the 22 T cell receptor beta chains below, sequenced in a study of regulatory T cells in long-lasting Graves disease. Building the TCR beta libraries relied on iRepertoire HTBI primers, and CDR3 regions underwent Arm-PCR. TCRdb recomputed calls from the multiplex PCR reads with MiXCR, one row per CDR3 protein. The sample yields a few hundred thousand distinct CDR3 sequences, roughly 10% seen once. Time point here: newly diagnosed GD, antithyroid drugs for less than 3 months. The TCR library was prepared using RNA isolated from PBMCs. These sequences were also reported in another study, on T cells in Graves' hyperthyroidism and ophthalmopathy.

Here the sequenced sample was peripheral blood mononuclear cells (PBMCs), taken at new diagnosis, from a patient treated with antithyroid drugs. These receptors were collected from a woman aged 18-30 years with Graves disease.

This clonotype was seen many times. The chain combines TRBV6-1 with TRBJ1-1; perhaps TRBD1 as D (6 bases). CDR3 length equals 13 residues. Per the germline V gene, CDR1 is MNHNS and CDR2 is SASEGT. V gave up 4 bases and J gave up 3 bases, with 9 bases separating them. CDR3 DNA sequence: TGTGCCAGCAGTGGCAGGGGCGACACTGAAGCTTTCTTT. Protein: CASSGRGDTEAFF.

The CDR3: CSASPGDNTGELFF. The CDR3 nucleotides are TGCAGTGCTAGTCCCGGGGACAACACCGGGGAGCTGTTTTTT. This rearrangement joins TRBV20-1 to TRBJ2-2; D tentatively reads TRBD1 or TRBD2 (5 bases each). CDR3 length equals 14 residues. Germline values: CDR1 DFQATT, CDR2 SNEGSKA (reference sequence). The V and J ends lost 3 bases and 2 bases respectively, with 10 bases between them.

The chain carries TRBV4-1 and TRBJ1-6, with TRBD1 matching over 7 bases. Looked up from germline, CDR1 is MGHRA and CDR2 is YSYEKL. With 0 bases clipped from V and 7 bases from J, the junction kept 6 bases outside the gene matches. The CDR3 runs to 16 residues. CDR3 region: CASSQESWDSNSPLHF. CDR3 bases: TGCGCCAGCAGCCAAGAGTCCTGGGACAGCAATTCACCCCTCCACTTT.

The table lists this clonotype with many counts. The V gene is TRBV18, the J gene TRBJ2-3; 8 positions agree with TRBD2. Germline values: CDR1 KGHSH, CDR2 LQKENI. The CDR3 has 15 amino acids. J was trimmed by 1 base and V by 4 bases; bases with no gene match: 4. CDR3 coding DNA: TGTGCCAGCTCACTTAGCGGGACTGGCACAGATACGCAGTATTTT. The encoded protein is CASSLSGTGTDTQYF.

This clonotype has a count of ten or more. The chain couples TRBV30 to TRBJ1-2; no reliable D call. Germline CDR1 is GTSNPN and CDR2 is SVGIG (reference sequence). The CDR3 is made up of 11 amino acids. CDR3 sequence (DNA): TGTGCGCTGTCATTTTCGGAAGGCTACACCTTC. It encodes CALSFSEGYTF.

Ten or more counts support this clonotype. This rearrangement joins TRBV25-1 to TRBJ2-1, with D perhaps given as TRBD1 or TRBD2 (6 bases each). The CDR3 contains 14 residues. Germline assignment: CDR1 MGHDK and CDR2 SYGVNS. The V gene lost 6 bases and the J gene lost 1 base, with 10 bases spanning the gap. CDR3 nucleotide sequence: TGTGCCAGCAGGGGGGGCGGATCCTACAATGAGCAGTTCTTC. It yields the protein CASRGGGSYNEQFF.

Ten or more counts support this clonotype. The rearrangement uses TRBV20-1 and TRBJ2-7, with D perhaps TRBD1 (6 bases). The CDR3 covers 14 residues. Germline V lookup: CDR1 DFQATT, CDR2 SNEGSKA (reference sequence). V gave up 3 bases and J gave up 6 bases, with 18 bases separating them. The DNA of the CDR3 is TGCAGTGCTAGTGATACCCTAAGGGGGATCGAGCAGTACTTC. It translates to CSASDTLRGIEQYF.

This chain links TRBV12-5 with TRBJ2-6; TRBD2 matches 8 bases. The CDR3 loop spans 19 amino acids. The trim removed 0 bases at V and 1 base at J, leaving 8 bases unmatched. Germline CDR1 and CDR2: LGHNT and FRNRAP. CDR3 protein: CASGLVLDQRGSGANVLTF. DNA of the CDR3: TGTGCTAGTGGTTTGGTACTGGATCAGCGGGGGTCTGGGGCCAACGTCCTGACTTTC.

This clonotype was recorded at least ten times. V usage is TRBV6-1 and J usage is TRBJ2-5; TRBD1 aligns across 8 bases. The length of the CDR3 is 15 residues. The J segment lost 4 bases and the V segment lost 1 base, leaving 5 bases of the junction unmatched. Germline V gives CDR1 MNHNS, CDR2 SASEGT. CDR3 region: CASSEGTGSRETQYF. DNA of the CDR3: TGTGCCAGCAGTGAAGGGACAGGGTCCCGAGAGACCCAGTACTTC.

This clonotype was counted many times. V and J are TRBV2 and TRBJ1-2; D uncertain. Per the germline V gene, CDR1 is SNHLY and CDR2 is FYNNEI. The CDR3 is 13 amino acids. V was shortened by 8 bases and J by 2 bases, with 12 bases between the two germline ends. CDR3 sequence reads: CASVTTKNYGYTF. CDR3 DNA sequence: TGTGCCAGCGTGACAACGAAAAACTATGGCTACACCTTC. Combining the CDR3 with reference TRBV2 and TRBJ1-2 gives the whole variable domain EPEVTQTPSHQVTQMGQEVILRCVPISNHLYFYWYRQILGQKVEFLVSFYNNEISEKSEIFDDQFSVERPDGSNFTLKIRSTKLEDSAMYFCASVTTKNYGYTFGSGTRLTVV.

This clonotype was recorded at least ten times. V usage is TRBV4-1 and J usage is TRBJ1-1; tentative D call: TRBD1 (6 bases). Deletions cut 1 base from V and 1 base from J, with 10 bases between. CDR1 MGHRA and CDR2 YSYEKL come from the germline V gene. This CDR3 has 15 residues. This chain's CDR3 is CASSQVNRENTEAFF. As DNA, the CDR3 is TGCGCCAGCAGCCAAGTGAACAGGGAGAACACTGAAGCTTTCTTT.

This clonotype was recorded many times. The chain carries TRBV27 and TRBJ2-1, with D maybe TRBD2 (6 bases). Germline-derived CDR1 and CDR2 are MNHEY and SMNVEV (reference sequence). Between the trimmed V and J ends, which lost 4 bases and 5 bases, there was a span of 18 bases. This CDR3 contains 16 residues. The CDR3 DNA reads as TGTGCCAGCAGTTCTCTAGCGACCAGAGGGCACAATGAGCAGTTCTTC. Encoded protein: CASSSLATRGHNEQFF.

There are a few counts of this clonotype. A clone one base away is much larger, so this may be a read error. Here the CDR3 omits its conserved ending phenylalanine or tryptophan, so a read error is the likely source. V and J are TRBV12-3 or TRBV12-4 and TRBJ1-1, with a possible D match to TRBD1 (5 bases). The CDR3 spans 12 residues. The V and J ends lost 6 bases and 6 bases respectively, with 11 bases between them. CDR3 protein: CASRGPGPEAFL. CDR3 coding DNA: TGTGCCAGCAGGGGACCGGGGCCTGAAGCTTTCCTT.

This clonotype was counted a single time. The chain links TRBV9 to TRBJ2-7, with 8 bases identical to TRBD2. The germline V gene encodes CDR1 SGDLS and CDR2 YYNGEE. This CDR3 contains 15 residues. V shed 0 bases and J 3 bases; nucleotides not matched to a gene: 5. CDR3 residues: CASSVEGTRGYEQYF. The CDR3 nucleotides read TGTGCCAGCAGCGTAGAGGGGACTAGAGGCTACGAGCAGTACTTC.

This sequence joins TRBV5-1 and TRBJ1-6, with TRBD1 identical over 9 bases. Germline CDR1 reads SGHRS; CDR2 reads YFSETQ. There are 15 residues in the CDR3. The junction had 7 bases not matched to a gene; V was cut back by 4 bases and J by 8 bases. Written as DNA, the CDR3 is TGCGCCAGCAGCCCTTGGACAGGGGTGGATTCACCCCTCCACTTT. This codes for CASSPWTGVDSPLHF.

This clonotype was observed many times. This chain uses TRBV20-1 with TRBJ2-7; D ambiguous. CDR3 length: 12 residues. The germline V gene has CDR1 DFQATT and CDR2 SNEGSKA (reference sequence). Trimming took 6 bases from V and 1 from J, leaving 10 bases between them. DNA for the CDR3: TGCAGTGCCAGGCACAGATCCTACGAGCAGTACTTC. It translates to CSARHRSYEQYF.

The V and J genes are TRBV7-9 and TRBJ2-1; TRBD2 might be the D (6 bases). Per germline, CDR1 SEHNR and CDR2 FQNEAQ (reference sequence). There are 17 residues in the CDR3. V lost 2 bases and J 0 bases, leaving 14 bases between the germline ends. For the CDR3, the DNA is TGTGCCAGCAGCTTAACTCCGGCGGGGATCTCCTACAATGAGCAGTTCTTC. It specifies CASSLTPAGISYNEQFF. Full variable domain (outside the CDR3, taken from reference TRBV7-9 and TRBJ2-1): DTGVSQNPRHKITKRGQNVTFRCDPISEHNRLYWYRQTLGQGPEFLTYFQNEAQLEKSRLLSDRFSAERPKGSFSTLEIQRTEQGDSAMYLCASSLTPAGISYNEQFFGPGTRLTVL.

This clonotype was recorded many times. The rearrangement uses TRBV7-6 and TRBJ1-2, with TRBD1 as a possible D gene (6 bases). The CDR3 length is 12 residues. The V end was cut by 5 bases, the J end by 10 bases, with 14 bases between. In germline, CDR1 is SGHVS, CDR2 FNYEAQ. The DNA of the CDR3 is TGTGCCAGCAGCCACAGAGGGACAATCTACACCTTC. Residues: CASSHRGTIYTF.

This clonotype was recorded at least ten times. V gene TRBV28 combines with J gene TRBJ2-5, with D perhaps TRBD1 (6 bases). Germline V CDR1 and CDR2: MDHEN, SYDVKM. V lost 8 bases, J lost 5 bases, and 18 bases lay in between. This CDR3 is built from 14 residues. CDR3 sequence: CASGPGALGETQYF. The CDR3 bases are TGTGCCAGCGGCCCAGGGGCGCTGGGGGAGACCCAGTACTTC.

The rearrangement joins TRBV14 to TRBJ1-2; maybe TRBD1 (5 bases). The ends were cut back, 3 bases at V and 4 bases at J, with 15 bases in the middle. The germline gives CDR1 SGHDN, CDR2 FVKESK. The CDR3 sequence is 15 residues long. The CDR3 loop is CASSHRGSSFYGYTF. CDR3 nucleotides: TGTGCCAGCAGCCATCGGGGGTCCTCGTTCTATGGCTACACCTTC.

The chain links TRBV19 to TRBJ1-6; 7 nucleotides line up with TRBD1. V lost 2 bases, J lost 7 bases, and 11 bases stayed unmatched. The CDR3 extends over 17 amino acids. Germline V gene data show CDR1 as LNHDA and CDR2 as SQIVND (reference sequence). The CDR3 sequence: CASSILRGDRSNSPLHF. CDR3 coding DNA: TGTGCCAGTAGTATACTAAGAGGGGACAGATCAAATTCACCCCTCCACTTT.

This clonotype was counted many times. V gene TRBV3-2 combines with J gene TRBJ2-3; no DNA check was done on the table's D call, TRBD1. TRBV3-2 is labeled a pseudogene. The CDR3 extends over 16 amino acids. CDR3 DNA sequence: TGTGCCAGCAGCCCCCCCCCCCTCCGACAGCGAGATACGCAGTATTTT. As protein: CASSPPPLRQRDTQYF.